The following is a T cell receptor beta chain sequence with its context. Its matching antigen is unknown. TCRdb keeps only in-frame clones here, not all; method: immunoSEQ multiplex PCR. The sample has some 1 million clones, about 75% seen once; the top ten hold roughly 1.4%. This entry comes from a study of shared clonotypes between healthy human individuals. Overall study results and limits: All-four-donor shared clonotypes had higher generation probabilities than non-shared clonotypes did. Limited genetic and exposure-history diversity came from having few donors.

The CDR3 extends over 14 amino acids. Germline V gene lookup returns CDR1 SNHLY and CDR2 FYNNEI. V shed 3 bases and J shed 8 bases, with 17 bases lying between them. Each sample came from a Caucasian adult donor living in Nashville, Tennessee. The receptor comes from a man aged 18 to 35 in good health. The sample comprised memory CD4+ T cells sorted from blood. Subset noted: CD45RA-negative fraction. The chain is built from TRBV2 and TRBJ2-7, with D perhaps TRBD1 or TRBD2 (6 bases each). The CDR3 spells CASSEEDGGAKQYF. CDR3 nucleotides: TGTGCCAGCAGTGAGGAGGACGGGGGCGCGAAGCAGTACTTC.